This T cell receptor beta chain is drawn from a study of vaccination and CD4 T cells after COVID-19. V was trimmed by 2 bases and J by 4 bases, leaving 18 bases between them. The germline V gene has CDR1 SGHVS and CDR2 FQNEAQ. CDR3 length equals 18 residues. Treatment denoted: approximately 9-day PBMC culture with coronavirus spike peptide pools or control peptides (ViraFEST assay). On this clonotype: Its antigen remains unidentified.

At the Johns Hopkins FTIC core, DNA taken from cultured CD4+ T cells was sequenced by way of the Oncomine TCR Beta short-read assay. One entry per CDR3 protein results from TCRdb running MiXCR on the PCR reads. This table has about 15,000 distinct CDR3 sequences, around 50% appearing once. The genes are TRBV7-8 and TRBJ2-6, with D perhaps TRBD2 (6 bases). The specimen sequenced was CD4+ T cells from blood, cultured in vitro. This receptor was identified in a human donor who had recovered from COVID-19. Here the CDR3 DNA reads TGTGCCAGCAGCTTAATGGGGACTGCCAATTCCGGGGCCAACGTCCTGACTTTC. Residues: CASSLMGTANSGANVLTF.